What follows are 10 T cell receptor beta chains derived from one specimen sequenced in a study of T cells after yellow fever vaccination. TCRdb reprocessed the 5' RACE reads with MiXCR, giving one entry per CDR3 protein. The table lists more than 300,000 distinct CDR3 sequences, around 6.8% of them singletons, with 15% to 20% in the top ten. Material: PBMCs, obtained more than 40 days after the first yellow fever vaccination. The source is a man aged 18-30 years who received the YFV17D yellow fever vaccine.

Only a few counts were recorded for this clonotype. V and J are TRBV6-5 and TRBJ1-6; unclear D gene. The germline V gene encodes CDR1 MNHEY and CDR2 SVGAGI. V was trimmed by 2 bases and J by 5 bases, leaving 7 bases between them. The CDR3 totals 14 residues. The CDR3 region is CASSYVGNNSPLHF. CDR3 coding DNA: TGTGCCAGCAGTTACGTAGGAAATAATTCACCCCTCCACTTT.

This clonotype was seen more than once but under ten times. The V and J genes are TRBV28 and TRBJ1-4; 8 bases are shared with TRBD1. This CDR3 is built from 19 residues. CDR1 MDHEN and CDR2 SYDVKM come from the germline V gene. J gave up 8 bases and V 6 bases, and 23 bases lay outside the gene matches. As DNA, the CDR3 is TGTGCCAGCAGCTCCTCTGTCATCTGGGACAGGAGTTTTCGGGAAAAACTGTTTTTT. This gives the protein CASSSSVIWDRSFREKLFF.

This clonotype was counted many times. This chain links TRBV5-1 with TRBJ1-1, with TRBD1 matching 7 bases. J lost 4 bases, V lost 2 bases, and 5 bases had no gene match. The CDR3 is made up of 14 amino acids. CDR1 SGHRS and CDR2 YFSETQ come from the germline V gene. CDR3 nucleotides: TGCGCCAGCAGCTTACGACAGGGTGGCACTGAAGCTTTCTTT. Amino acids: CASSLRQGGTEAFF.

This clonotype appeared a few times. The rearrangement uses TRBV29-1 and TRBJ2-5; D may correspond to TRBD1 or TRBD2 (5 bases each). This CDR3 has 12 residues. Germline V gives CDR1 SQVTM, CDR2 ANQGSEA. Deletions cut 3 bases from V and 3 bases from J, with 8 bases between. CDR3 nucleotides: TGCAGCGTTGAGGGGGTGGAAGAGACCCAGTACTTC. This translates into CSVEGVEETQYF. Together with reference TRBV29-1 and TRBJ2-5, the CDR3 gives the full variable domain: SAVISQKPSRDICQRGTSLTIQCQVDSQVTMMFWYRQQPGQSLTLIATANQGSEATYESGFVIDKFPISRPNLTFSTLTVSNMSPEDSSIYLCSVEGVEETQYFGPGTRLLVL.

This clonotype came up many times. The chain recombines TRBV7-6 with TRBJ2-3, with D tentatively TRBD1 (5 bases). V lost 1 base, J lost 6 bases, and 5 bases lay in between. This CDR3 spans 12 amino acids. Germline V gene sequence: CDR1 SGHVS, CDR2 FNYEAQ. The CDR3 nucleotides are TGTGCCAGCAGCTTAGAGGGGGATACGCAGTATTTT. It translates to CASSLEGDTQYF.

This clonotype was found a few times. The chain's CDR3 is CAWSVEENIQYF. The DNA of the CDR3 is TGTGCCTGGAGTGTAGAGGAAAACATTCAGTACTTC. V gene TRBV30 combines with J gene TRBJ2-4; D unclear. The CDR3 is 12 amino acids. The V and J ends lost 0 bases and 5 bases respectively, with 5 bases between them. The V gene's germline CDR1 is GTSNPN and CDR2 SVGIG (reference sequence).

V is TRBV7-2 and J is TRBJ1-2; D is unresolved. Trimming removed 5 bases from V and 2 bases from J, with 15 bases in between. This CDR3 is 15 amino acids long. Germline assignment: CDR1 SGHTA and CDR2 FQGNSA. CDR3 nucleotides: TGTGCCAGCAGCCTCACTCTTGGGCAGAACTATGGCTACACCTTC. Its protein product is CASSLTLGQNYGYTF.

The V call is TRBV6-2 or TRBV6-3, the J call TRBJ1-2; D is unclear. The V gene's germline CDR1 is MNHEY and CDR2 SVGEGT. Between the trimmed V and J ends, which lost 5 bases and 4 bases, there was a span of 5 bases. This CDR3 has 11 residues. The CDR3 sequence: CASSNTYGYTF. CDR3 sequence (DNA): TGTGCCAGCAGTAATACCTATGGCTACACCTTC.

This clonotype showed up many times. J is TRBJ2-3 and V is TRBV7-6, with no clear D. V lost 0 bases, J lost 1 base, and 8 bases lay in between. Germline CDR1 SGHVS, CDR2 FNYEAQ. The CDR3 extends over 15 amino acids. CDR3 DNA: TGTGCCAGCAGCTTAGCGCCGCTAGGCACAGATACGCAGTATTTT. As protein: CASSLAPLGTDTQYF.

This clonotype was counted a few times. The chain couples TRBV12-3 or TRBV12-4 to TRBJ1-1, with 9 bases that match TRBD1. There are 14 residues in the CDR3. Trimming removed 6 bases from V and 5 bases from J; junction bases left unmatched: 7. CDR3 nucleotide sequence: TGTGCCAGCAGGTCCACAGGGGGCGGGACTGAAGCTTTCTTT. Translation gives CASRSTGGGTEAFF.